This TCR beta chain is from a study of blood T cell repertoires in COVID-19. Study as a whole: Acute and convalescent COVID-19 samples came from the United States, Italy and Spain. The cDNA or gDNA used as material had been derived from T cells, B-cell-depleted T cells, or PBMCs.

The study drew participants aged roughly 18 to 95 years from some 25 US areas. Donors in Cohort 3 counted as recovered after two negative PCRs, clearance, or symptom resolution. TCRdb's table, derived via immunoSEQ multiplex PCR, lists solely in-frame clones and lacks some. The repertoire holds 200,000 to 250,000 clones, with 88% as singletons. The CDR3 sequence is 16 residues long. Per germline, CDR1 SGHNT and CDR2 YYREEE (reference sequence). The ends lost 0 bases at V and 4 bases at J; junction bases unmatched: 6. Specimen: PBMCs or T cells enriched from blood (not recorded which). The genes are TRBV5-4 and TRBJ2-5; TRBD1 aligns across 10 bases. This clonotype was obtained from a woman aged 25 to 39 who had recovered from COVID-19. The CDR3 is CASSLDPGQGGETQYF. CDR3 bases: TGTGCCAGCAGCTTGGACCCCGGACAGGGGGGAGAGACCCAGTACTTC.